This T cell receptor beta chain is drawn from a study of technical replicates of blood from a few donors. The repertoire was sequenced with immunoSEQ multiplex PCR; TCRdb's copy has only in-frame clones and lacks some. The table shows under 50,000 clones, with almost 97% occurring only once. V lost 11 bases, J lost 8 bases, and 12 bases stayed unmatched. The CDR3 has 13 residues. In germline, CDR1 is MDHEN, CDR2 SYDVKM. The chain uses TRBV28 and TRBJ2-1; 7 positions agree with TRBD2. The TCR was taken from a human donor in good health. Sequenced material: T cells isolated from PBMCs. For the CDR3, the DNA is TGTGCCGGCATGATGGGGGAGGGCGATGAGCAGTTCTTC. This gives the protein CAGMMGEGDEQFF.